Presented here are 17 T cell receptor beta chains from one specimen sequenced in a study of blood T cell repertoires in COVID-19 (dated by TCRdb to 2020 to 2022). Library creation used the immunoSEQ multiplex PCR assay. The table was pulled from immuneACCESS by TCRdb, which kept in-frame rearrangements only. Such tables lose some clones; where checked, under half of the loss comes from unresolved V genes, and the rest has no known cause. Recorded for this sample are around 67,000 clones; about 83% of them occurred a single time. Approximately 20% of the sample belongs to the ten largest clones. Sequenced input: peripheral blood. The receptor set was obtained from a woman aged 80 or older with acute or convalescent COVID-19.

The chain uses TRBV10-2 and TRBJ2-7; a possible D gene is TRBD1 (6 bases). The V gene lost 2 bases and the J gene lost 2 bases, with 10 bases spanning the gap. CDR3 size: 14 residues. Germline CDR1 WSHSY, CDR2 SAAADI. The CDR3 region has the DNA TGCGCCAGCAGTGAGGGGGACACCGCCTACGAGCAGTACTTC. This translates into CASSEGDTAYEQYF.

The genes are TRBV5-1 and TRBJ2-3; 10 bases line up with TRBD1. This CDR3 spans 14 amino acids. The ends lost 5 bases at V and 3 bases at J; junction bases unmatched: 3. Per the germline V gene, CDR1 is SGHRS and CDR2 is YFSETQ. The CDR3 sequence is CASRRGQGTDTQYF. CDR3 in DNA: TGCGCCAGCAGGAGGGGACAGGGGACAGATACGCAGTATTTT.

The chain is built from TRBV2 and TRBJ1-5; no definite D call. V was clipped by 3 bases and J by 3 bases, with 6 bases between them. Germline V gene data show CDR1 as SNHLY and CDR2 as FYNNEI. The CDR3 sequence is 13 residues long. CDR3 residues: CASSDTYNQPQHF. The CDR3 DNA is TGTGCCAGCAGTGACACCTACAATCAGCCCCAGCATTTT.

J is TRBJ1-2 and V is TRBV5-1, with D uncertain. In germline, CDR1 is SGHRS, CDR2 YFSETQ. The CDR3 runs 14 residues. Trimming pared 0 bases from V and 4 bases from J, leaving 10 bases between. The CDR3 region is CASSLGLGGYGYTF. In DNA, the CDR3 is TGCGCCAGCAGCTTGGGTCTGGGAGGCTATGGCTACACCTTC. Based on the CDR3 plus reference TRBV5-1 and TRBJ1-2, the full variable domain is KAGVTQTPRYLIKTRGQQVTLSCSPISGHRSVSWYQQTPGQGLQFLFEYFSETQRNKGNFPGRFSGRQFSNSRSEMNVSTLELGDSALYLCASSLGLGGYGYTFGSGTRLTVV.

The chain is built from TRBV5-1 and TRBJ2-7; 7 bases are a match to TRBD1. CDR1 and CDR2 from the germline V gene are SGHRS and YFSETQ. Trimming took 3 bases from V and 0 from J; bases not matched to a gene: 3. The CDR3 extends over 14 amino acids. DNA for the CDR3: TGCGCCAGCAGCTCGGACAGGCCCTCCTACGAGCAGTACTTC. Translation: CASSSDRPSYEQYF. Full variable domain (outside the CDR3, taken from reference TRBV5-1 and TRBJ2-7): KAGVTQTPRYLIKTRGQQVTLSCSPISGHRSVSWYQQTPGQGLQFLFEYFSETQRNKGNFPGRFSGRQFSNSRSEMNVSTLELGDSALYLCASSSDRPSYEQYFGPGTRLTVT.

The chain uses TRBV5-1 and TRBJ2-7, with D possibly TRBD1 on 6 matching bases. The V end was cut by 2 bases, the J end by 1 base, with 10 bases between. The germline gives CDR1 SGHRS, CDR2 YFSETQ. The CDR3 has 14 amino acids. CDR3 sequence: CASSFPDSSYEQYF. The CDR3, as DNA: TGCGCCAGCAGCTTTCCGGACAGTTCCTACGAGCAGTACTTC.

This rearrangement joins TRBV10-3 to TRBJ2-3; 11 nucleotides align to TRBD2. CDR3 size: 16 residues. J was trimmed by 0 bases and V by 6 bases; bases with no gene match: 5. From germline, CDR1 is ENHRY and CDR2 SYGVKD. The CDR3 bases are TGTGCCATCAGCCTGGGGACTAGCGGTAGCACAGATACGCAGTATTTT. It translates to CAISLGTSGSTDTQYF.

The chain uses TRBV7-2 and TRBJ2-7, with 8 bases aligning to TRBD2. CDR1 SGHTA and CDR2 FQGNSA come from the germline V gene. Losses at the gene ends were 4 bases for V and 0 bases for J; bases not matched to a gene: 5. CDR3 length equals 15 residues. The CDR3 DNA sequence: TGTGCCAGCAGCTCTAGCGGGCAGGCCTCCTACGAGCAGTACTTC. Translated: CASSSSGQASYEQYF.

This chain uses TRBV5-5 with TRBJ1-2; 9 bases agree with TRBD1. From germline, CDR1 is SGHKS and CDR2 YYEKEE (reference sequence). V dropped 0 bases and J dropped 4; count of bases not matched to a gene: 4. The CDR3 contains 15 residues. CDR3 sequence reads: CASSLGLQGAYGYTF. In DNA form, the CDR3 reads TGTGCCAGCAGCTTGGGTCTACAGGGGGCCTATGGCTACACCTTC. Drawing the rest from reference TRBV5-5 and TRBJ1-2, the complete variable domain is DAGVTQSPTHLIKTRGQQVTLRCSPISGHKSVSWYQQVLGQGPQFIFQYYEKEERGRGNFPDRFSARQFPNYSSELNVNALLLGDSALYLCASSLGLQGAYGYTFGSGTRLTVV.

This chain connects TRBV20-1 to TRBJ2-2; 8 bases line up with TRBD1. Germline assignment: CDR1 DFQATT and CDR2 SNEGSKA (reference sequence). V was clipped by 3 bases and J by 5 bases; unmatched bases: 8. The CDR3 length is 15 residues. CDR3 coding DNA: TGCAGTGCTAGTGGGGCGGGACAGGTTACCGGGGAGCTGTTTTTT. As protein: CSASGAGQVTGELFF.

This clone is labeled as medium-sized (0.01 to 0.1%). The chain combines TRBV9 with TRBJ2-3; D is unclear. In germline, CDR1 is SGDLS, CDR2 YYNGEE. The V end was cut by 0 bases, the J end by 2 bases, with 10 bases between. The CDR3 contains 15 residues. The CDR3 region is CASSVALTFTDTQYF. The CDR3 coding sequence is TGTGCCAGCAGCGTAGCACTAACATTCACAGATACGCAGTATTTT. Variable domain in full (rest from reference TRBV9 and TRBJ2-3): DSGVTQTPKHLITATGQRVTLRCSPRSGDLSVYWYQQSLDQGLQFLIQYYNGEERAKGNILERFSAQQFPDLHSELNLSSLELGDSALYFCASSVALTFTDTQYFGPGTRLTVL.

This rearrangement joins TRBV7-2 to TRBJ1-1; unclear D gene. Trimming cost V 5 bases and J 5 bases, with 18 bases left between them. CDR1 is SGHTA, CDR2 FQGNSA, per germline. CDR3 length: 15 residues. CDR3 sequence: CASSPFGLLGTEAFF. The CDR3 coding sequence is TGTGCCAGCAGCCCCTTTGGTCTCCTCGGGACTGAAGCTTTCTTT.

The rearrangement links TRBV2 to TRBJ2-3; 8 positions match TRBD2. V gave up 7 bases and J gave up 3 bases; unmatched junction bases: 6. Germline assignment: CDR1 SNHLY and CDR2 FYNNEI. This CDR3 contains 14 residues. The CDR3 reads CASKIAGTTDTQYF. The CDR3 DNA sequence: TGTGCCAGCAAAATAGCGGGGACTACAGATACGCAGTATTTT.

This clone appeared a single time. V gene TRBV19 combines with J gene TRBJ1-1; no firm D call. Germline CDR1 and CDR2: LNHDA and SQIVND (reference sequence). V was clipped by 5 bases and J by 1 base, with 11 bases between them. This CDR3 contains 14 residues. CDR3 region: CASSHNTPNTEAFF. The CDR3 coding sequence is TGTGCCAGTAGTCACAACACCCCGAACACTGAAGCTTTCTTT.

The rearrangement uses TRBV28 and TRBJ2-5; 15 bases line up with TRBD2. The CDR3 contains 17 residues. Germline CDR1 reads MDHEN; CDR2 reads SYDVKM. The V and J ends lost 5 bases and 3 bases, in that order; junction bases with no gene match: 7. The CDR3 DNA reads TGTGCCAGCAGTCCGGGACTAGCGGGGGGTCCGGAAGAGACCCAGTACTTC. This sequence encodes CASSPGLAGGPEETQYF. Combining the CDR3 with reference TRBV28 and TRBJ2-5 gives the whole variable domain DVKVTQSSRYLVKRTGEKVFLECVQDMDHENMFWYRQDPGLGLRLIYFSYDVKMKEKGDIPEGYSVSREKKERFSLILESASTNQTSMYLCASSPGLAGGPEETQYFGPGTRLLVL.

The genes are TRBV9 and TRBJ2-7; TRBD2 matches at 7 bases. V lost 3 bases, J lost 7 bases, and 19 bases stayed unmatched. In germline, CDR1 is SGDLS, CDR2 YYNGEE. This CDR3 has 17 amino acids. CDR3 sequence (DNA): TGTGCCAGCAGCGGGCAAAGGGGAGCGGGATCACCGAGTGAGCAGTACTTC. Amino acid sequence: CASSGQRGAGSPSEQYF.

The CDR3 here is CASSPRWSYEQYF. The CDR3 region has the DNA TGTGCCAGCAGTCCCCGGTGGTCGTACGAGCAGTACTTC. The chain is built from TRBV28 and TRBJ2-7; no firm D call. V lost 5 bases and J lost 4, with 12 bases in between. CDR1 and CDR2 from the germline V gene are MDHEN and SYDVKM. The CDR3 spans 13 residues.